This is a list of T cell receptor beta chains from one sample in a study of T-cell memory formation after mild COVID-19. TCRdb called the 5' RACE reads again in MiXCR, with one record for every CDR3 protein. The sample holds about 320,000 distinct CDR3 sequences; 13% to 15% are singletons and the top ten take 21%. Sample: PBMCs or a T cell subset sorted from them (not recorded which). The source of these receptors is a young man who had mild COVID-19 (a few samples of this study predate the infection). Cell type and time point are not known. CDR3s include the opening cysteine and the closing phenylalanine or tryptophan. D genes are given only for firm matches. Expanded clones are given a class, and other clones once, few, many or no size at all.

TRBV12-3/TRBV12-4	.	TRBD2	TRBJ2-7	TGTGCCAGCAGTTTTGGGGGAGGGCACACGACTCAGTACTTC	CASSFGGGHTTQYF
TRBV2	.	.	TRBJ2-2	TGTGCCAGCAAGGCGGAGGTGAACACCGGGGAGCTGTTTTTT	CASKAEVNTGELFF
TRBV20-1	few	.	TRBJ1-2	TGCAGTGCGACTGCCAGGGACTATGGCTACACCTTC	CSATARDYGYTF
TRBV18	.	.	TRBJ2-5	TGTGCCAGCTCACCCAGCGGTGGATCAGAGACCCAGTACTTC	CASSPSGGSETQYF
TRBV6-2/TRBV6-3	.	.	TRBJ2-3	TGTGCCAGCAGCCCAATGGACGGCACAGATACGCAGTATTTT	CASSPMDGTDTQYF
TRBV28	.	.	TRBJ1-1	TGTGCCAGCAGCTTAACCAGGGGATGGGCTGAAGCTTTCTTT	CASSLTRGWAEAFF
TRBV12-3/TRBV12-4	many	TRBD1	TRBJ1-5	TGTGCCAGCAGTCAAACCGGGACAGAATATCAGCCCCAGCATTTT	CASSQTGTEYQPQHF
TRBV7-9	few	.	TRBJ1-1	TGTGCCAGCCCGGGAGGTTTCTTT	CASPGGFF
TRBV5-1	.	.	TRBJ1-2	TGCGCCAGCAGCCCCCGGGTTTTCTATGGCTACACCTTC	CASSPRVFYGYTF
TRBV27	.	.	TRBJ1-5	TGTGCCAGCAGTTTATCGGGGCAGGTATTGTATAGCAATCAGCCCCAGCATTTT	CASSLSGQVLYSNQPQHF
TRBV4-2	few	TRBD1	TRBJ2-2	TGTGCCAGCAGCCAAATGACAGGGGGGAACACCGGGGAGCTGTTTTTT	CASSQMTGGNTGELFF
TRBV5-4	few	TRBD2	TRBJ2-5	TGTGCCAGCAGCCGTGGACTAGCGGGGGGAACTCAGTACTTC	CASSRGLAGGTQYF
TRBV5-6	few	.	TRBJ1-6	TGTGCCAGCAGCTTGGCGGATTCACCCCTCCACTTT	CASSLADSPLHF
TRBV5-5	.	.	TRBJ1-6	TGTGCCAGCAGCAAACCAGGTGGTGATTCACCCCTCCACTTT	CASSKPGGDSPLHF
TRBV30	.	.	TRBJ2-3	TGTGCCTGGGCTCTCGGGGTTATCTCAGATACGCAGTATTTT	CAWALGVISDTQYF
TRBV7-6	few	.	TRBJ1-1	TGTGCCAGCAGCTTAGCCCCCTGGAGAGCTGAAGCTTTCTTT	CASSLAPWRAEAFF
TRBV7-9	many	.	TRBJ2-3	TGTGCCAGCAGCTTCGTAGATACGCAGTATTTT	CASSFVDTQYF
TRBV7-2	.	.	TRBJ1-2	TGTGCCAGCAGCGCGCGAGGAAGTAACTATGGCTACACCTTC	CASSARGSNYGYTF
TRBV25-1	.	.	TRBJ1-2	TGTGCCAGCAGTGAATCGACCTATGGCTACACCTTC	CASSESTYGYTF
TRBV10-3	.	.	TRBJ2-2	TGTGCCATGGGGGCATCTGCGAACACCGGGGAGCTGTTTTTT	CAMGASANTGELFF
TRBV10-3	few	.	TRBJ2-3	TGTGCCATCAGTGAGTCTAAGGAGGTATTCATACAAAATACGCAGTATTTT	CAISESKEVFIQNTQYF
TRBV5-1	few	.	TRBJ1-1	TGCGCCAGCAGCCAAGGGAATTCCATGAACACTGAAGCTTTCTTT	CASSQGNSMNTEAFF
TRBV2	few	.	TRBJ2-1	TGTGCCAGCAGTGCCGCCGGGGAGCAGTTCTTC	CASSAAGEQFF
TRBV7-2	few	.	TRBJ1-1	TGTGCCAGCAGCTTAGGCCCCACTGAAGCTTTCTTT	CASSLGPTEAFF
TRBV5-6	few	.	TRBJ2-1	TGTGCCAGCAGCTTCCAGGGCCCCTACAATGAGCAGTTCTTC	CASSFQGPYNEQFF
TRBV7-9	.	TRBD1	TRBJ1-3	TGTGCCAGCAGCTTCTCCGAGGGGGCATGGAGTGGAAACACCATATATTTT	CASSFSEGAWSGNTIYF
TRBV7-3	.	.	TRBJ2-5	TGTGCCAGCAGCTCGGGACCCGAGGGGGTAGAGACCCAGTACTTC	CASSSGPEGVETQYF
TRBV6-5	.	.	TRBJ1-4	TGTGCCACCGGAACGGGGGATGAAAAACTGTTTTTT	CATGTGDEKLFF
TRBV7-2	.	TRBD1	TRBJ2-3	TGTGCCAGCAGCCCGAGACAGGGAGTCACAGATACGCAGTATTTT	CASSPRQGVTDTQYF
TRBV7-2	many	TRBD1	TRBJ1-6	TGTGCCAGCAGCTCCGGGACAGGGCAACGACCCCTCCACTTT	CASSSGTGQRPLHF
TRBV7-9	.	.	TRBJ2-7	TGTGCCAGCAGCTTTGGTCCGGGACATCGATACGAGCAGTACTTC	CASSFGPGHRYEQYF
TRBV7-9	.	.	TRBJ1-2	TGTGCCAGCAGCTCCCCTGACAAGGGAACAACCTTC	CASSSPDKGTTF
TRBV20-1	.	TRBD2	TRBJ2-1	TGCAGTGCTAGAGGGACTAGCGGGGATGAGCAGTTCTTC	CSARGTSGDEQFF
TRBV18	few	.	TRBJ2-3	TGTGCCAGCTCACCAACCACGCTAGCCTACCCCACAGATACGCAGTATTTT	CASSPTTLAYPTDTQYF
TRBV6-2/TRBV6-3	few	TRBD2	TRBJ2-1	TGTGCCAGCAGTTACTTAGCGGGGGGCCCCAATGAGCAGTTCTTC	CASSYLAGGPNEQFF
TRBV4-3	few	TRBD2	TRBJ2-2	TGCGCCAGCAGGAATAGCCTAGCGGGGGGGCGGCACGGGGAGCTGTTTTTT	CASRNSLAGGRHGELFF
TRBV20-1	few	.	TRBJ2-1	TGCAGTGCTGAGCAACTAGGGGCCCCGGATGAGCAGTTCTTC	CSAEQLGAPDEQFF
TRBV29-1	.	TRBD1	TRBJ2-7	TGCAGCGTTGAAGGTCTTAAGGACAGGGGGTACAACTCCTACGAGCAGTACTTC	CSVEGLKDRGYNSYEQYF
TRBV5-1	few	TRBD1	TRBJ2-3	TGCGCCACGGCCGTGGGACAGAGCACAGATACGCAGTATTTT	CATAVGQSTDTQYF
TRBV12-3/TRBV12-4	few	.	TRBJ2-1	TGTGCCAGCAGTTTAGGGGGCGGCCAGCAGTTCTTC	CASSLGGGQQFF
TRBV7-9	.	TRBD1	TRBJ2-4	TGTGCCAGCAGCCCGAGTTTGGACAGGGACAAAATAGCCAAAAACATTCAGTACTTC	CASSPSLDRDKIAKNIQYF
TRBV29-1	few	TRBD1	TRBJ1-2	TGCAGCGGAGGGGGCGGAACTAACTATGGCTACACCTTC	CSGGGGTNYGYTF
TRBV5-1	medium-sized	TRBD1	TRBJ2-6	TGCGCCAGCAGCTTGGAATGGACAGGGATGGGCGTCCTGACTTTC	CASSLEWTGMGVLTF
TRBV7-6	few	.	TRBJ2-3	TGTGCCAGCAGCATCCGTCCGCGGAGGAACACAGATACGCAGTATTTT	CASSIRPRRNTDTQYF
TRBV5-1	few	.	TRBJ2-6	TGCGCCAGCAGCTTTGACCCCGCTTGGGGTGCGGCTGGGGCCAACGTCCTGACTTTC	CASSFDPAWGAAGANVLTF
TRBV7-2	.	.	TRBJ2-2	TGTGCCAGCACCGACCGGACAATCCAGATCGGGGAGCTGTTTTTT	CASTDRTIQIGELFF
TRBV7-7	few	.	TRBJ2-2	TGTGCTAGCAGCCTCACGACAGGCAACACCGGGGAGCTGTTTTTT	CASSLTTGNTGELFF
TRBV5-1	.	TRBD1	TRBJ1-2	TGCGCCAGCGGATATCGACAGGGGGCTGGCTACACCTTC	CASGYRQGAGYTF
TRBV5-1	few	.	TRBJ2-1	TGCGCCAGCAGCTTGGTGGGGCGTGATGAGCAGTTCTTC	CASSLVGRDEQFF
TRBV4-3	.	TRBD2	TRBJ2-5	TGCGCCAGCCGGATCGGGGGGGCCGCGGAGACCCAGTACTTC	CASRIGGAAETQYF
TRBV20-1	few	.	TRBJ1-5	TGCAGTGGCCGCGGGGTGTATAGCAATCAGCCCCAGCATTTT	CSGRGVYSNQPQHF
TRBV7-2	few	.	TRBJ2-5	TGTGCCAGCAGCCGAGGATCTAACCATGTGGGAGAGACCCAGTACTTC	CASSRGSNHVGETQYF
TRBV7-2	.	TRBD1	TRBJ2-3	TGTGCCAGCAGCTTCAGAGGACAGGGGGCGAGGATTACAGATACGCAGTATTTT	CASSFRGQGARITDTQYF
TRBV10-3	few	.	TRBJ2-3	TGTGCCATTGCCGGGGTGGCTAGCACAGATACGCAGTATTTT	CAIAGVASTDTQYF
TRBV12-3/TRBV12-4	few	TRBD2	TRBJ2-5	TGTGCCAGTGGGACTAGCGGGGTCCAAGAGACCCAGTACTTC	CASGTSGVQETQYF
TRBV20-1	.	TRBD1	TRBJ1-4	TGCAGTGCTAGCTACTACAGGGGATTAAGGGAAAAACTGTTTTTT	CSASYYRGLREKLFF
TRBV10-3	.	TRBD1	TRBJ2-7	TGTGCCATCGGGGACAGCCCGACCTACGAGCAGTACTTC	CAIGDSPTYEQYF